The rows below give T cell receptor beta chains drawn from one sample of a study of cytomegalovirus exposure and HLA in healthy donors. The protocol was immunoSEQ multiplex PCR, while the TCRdb copy is restricted to in-frame clones and leaves out a portion. The data show 110,000 to 150,000 clones, about 84% seen once. Material: PBMCs. The receptors were gathered from a male donor in good health and CMV-seronegative. Each CDR3 is given with its conserved first and last residue. A D gene is named only where the DNA matches it firmly. A row's size may be missing; if present it is once, few, many or a size class.

TRBJ1-5,TRBV7-9,TRBD1,.,CSSSLAPTGPSNQPQHF,TGTTCCAGCAGCTTAGCCCCGACAGGGCCTAGCAATCAGCCCCAGCATTTT
TRBJ2-7,TRBV7-8,TRBD1,few,CASSLGTGNILYEQYF,TGTGCCAGCAGCTTGGGGACAGGGAACATCCTCTACGAGCAGTACTTC
TRBJ1-2,TRBV10-1,.,.,CASSSDRTPSYGYTF,TGCGCCAGCAGCTCAGACAGGACTCCGTCCTATGGCTACACCTTC
TRBJ1-2,TRBV28,TRBD1,.,CASSLAGQGPYGYTF,TGTGCCAGCAGTTTAGCAGGACAGGGGCCCTATGGCTACACCTTC
TRBJ1-1,TRBV7-9,TRBD1,.,CASSPGQATEAFF,TGTGCCAGCAGCCCCGGACAGGCCACTGAAGCTTTCTTT
TRBJ2-7,TRBV7-2,TRBD1,.,CASSFSSGTGSKQYF,TGTGCCAGCAGCTTTTCTTCCGGGACAGGGTCGAAGCAGTACTTC
TRBJ1-4,TRBV15,.,.,CATSPTRGATNEKLFF,TGTGCCACCAGCCCAACGCGGGGTGCAACTAATGAAAAACTGTTTTTT
TRBJ1-5,TRBV19,TRBD1,.,CASSMTGGRSIRSAQPQHF,TGTGCCAGTAGTATGACAGGGGGGAGGAGTATAAGAAGTGCTCAGCCCCAGCATTTT
TRBJ2-7,TRBV21-1,.,.,CASRKDKGAHEQYF,TGTGCCAGCAGAAAGGACAAGGGGGCCCACGAGCAGTACTTC
TRBJ2-3,TRBV25-1,.,.,CASSEGTGISTDTQYF,TGTGCCAGCAGTGAGGGTACAGGGATTAGCACAGATACGCAGTATTTT
TRBJ2-3,TRBV6-1,TRBD2,.,CASSELPGGGTDTQYF,TGTGCCAGCAGTGAATTACCGGGAGGGGGCACAGATACGCAGTATTTT
TRBJ2-1,TRBV7-6,.,.,CASSLEGDRIIYNEQFF,TGTGCCAGCAGCTTAGAAGGCGACAGAATTATCTACAATGAGCAGTTCTTC
TRBJ2-5,TRBV7-9,.,once,CASSLPVGQRLYQETQYF,TGTGCCAGCAGCTTACCAGTAGGACAGCGATTATACCAAGAGACCCAGTACTTC
TRBJ2-1,TRBV9,TRBD2,.,CASSVEGLAGYNEQFF,TGTGCCAGCAGCGTAGAGGGACTAGCGGGTTACAATGAGCAGTTCTTC
TRBJ1-2,TRBV27,TRBD1,.,CASSLGYRGANYGYTF,TGTGCCAGCAGTTTAGGGTACAGGGGGGCTAACTATGGCTACACCTTC
TRBJ2-1,TRBV29-1,.,.,CSVRRDGYNEQFF,TGCAGCGTTAGGCGGGATGGGTACAATGAGCAGTTCTTC
TRBJ2-7,TRBV7-2,.,.,CASSLAGGEQYF,TGTGCCAGCAGCTTAGCGGGGGGCGAGCAGTACTTC
TRBJ1-2,TRBV19,.,.,CASRGQFNYGYTF,TGTGCCAGTAGGGGCCAGTTTAACTATGGCTACACCTTC
TRBJ2-7,TRBV5-1,.,once,CASSLYLHEQYF,TGCGCCAGCAGCTTGTATCTTCACGAGCAGTACTTC
TRBJ2-7,TRBV5-4,.,.,CASSRTLGQRSYEQYF,TGTGCCAGCAGTCGAACCCTAGGACAGCGCTCCTACGAGCAGTACTTC
TRBJ2-5,TRBV7-3,.,.,CASSFGGGAGETQYF,TGTGCCAGCAGCTTTGGAGGGGGGGCCGGGGAGACCCAGTACTTC
TRBJ2-5,TRBV14,.,.,CASSQDTGVAGETQYF,TGTGCCAGCAGCCAAGATACGGGAGTAGCTGGAGAGACCCAGTACTTC
TRBJ1-1,TRBV7-2,.,.,CASSLLGGRGTEAFF,TGTGCCAGCAGCTTACTGGGGGGTCGGGGCACTGAAGCTTTCTTT
TRBJ1-1,TRBV25-1,.,.,CASSEFYGRGAFF,TGTGCCAGCAGTGAATTCTATGGCCGGGGAGCTTTCTTT
TRBJ1-2,TRBV5-8,.,few,CASRGAGEGYGYTF,TGTGCCAGCAGGGGGGCCGGGGAGGGCTATGGCTACACCTTC
TRBJ1-2,TRBV12-5,.,.,CASGLVTGGTYYGYTF,TGTGCTAGTGGTTTGGTAACGGGGGGGACATACTATGGCTACACCTTC
TRBJ2-3,TRBV7-9,TRBD2,once,CASSLGLAGADTQYF,TGTGCCAGCAGCTTAGGACTAGCGGGAGCAGATACGCAGTATTTT
TRBJ2-2,TRBV7-9,TRBD1,once,CASSSTGIGELFF,TGTGCCAGCAGCTCGACAGGGATCGGGGAGCTGTTTTTT
TRBJ1-1,TRBV7-6,.,.,CASSKARAAPLGAFF,TGTGCCAGCAGCAAAGCCCGTGCGGCTCCCCTAGGAGCTTTCTTT
TRBJ2-1,TRBV7-8,TRBD2,.,CASSQLAGGLNEQFF,TGTGCCAGCAGCCAACTAGCGGGAGGCCTCAATGAGCAGTTCTTC
TRBJ2-1,TRBV7-9,TRBD2,.,CASSLSGGAYNEQFF,TGTGCCAGCAGTCTTAGCGGGGGGGCCTACAATGAGCAGTTCTTC
TRBJ2-5,TRBV9,.,.,CASSPTGLKETQYF,TGTGCCAGCAGCCCCACTGGACTTAAGGAGACCCAGTACTTC
TRBJ1-1,TRBV7-8,TRBD1,few,CASRTGPNTEAFF,TGTGCCAGCAGGACAGGGCCGAACACTGAAGCTTTCTTT
TRBJ2-5,TRBV7-2,TRBD2,.,CASSRGTSGGARETQYF,TGTGCCAGCAGCCGTGGGACTAGCGGGGGGGCGAGAGAGACCCAGTACTTC
TRBJ2-1,TRBV25-1,.,.,CASSTTGDLYNEQFF,TGTGCCAGCAGCACCACAGGGGACTTATACAATGAGCAGTTCTTC
TRBJ2-5,TRBV7-9,TRBD1,.,CASKGDRGLQETQYF,TGTGCCAGCAAAGGGGACAGGGGGCTCCAAGAGACCCAGTACTTC
TRBJ2-7,TRBV7-8,TRBD2,.,CASSLSLAGTEQYF,TGTGCCAGCAGCTTATCGCTAGCGGGAACCGAGCAGTACTTC
TRBJ1-1,TRBV9,.,.,CASSVEPGANTEAFF,TGTGCCAGCAGCGTAGAGCCAGGGGCGAACACTGAAGCTTTCTTT
TRBJ1-1,TRBV4-1,.,.,CASSQASGPNTEAFF,TGCGCCAGCAGCCAAGCGAGCGGGCCGAACACTGAAGCTTTCTTT
TRBJ2-2,TRBV30,.,.,CAWSVLLVCAGELFF,TGTGCCTGGAGTGTACTACTAGTATGCGCCGGGGAGCTGTTTTTT